This is a list of T cell receptor beta chains from one sample in a study of blood T cells in healthy people across ages. MiXCR, run by TCRdb on the 5' RACE reads, gives a single entry per CDR3 protein. The sample has about 800,000 distinct CDR3 sequences; approximately 25% are singletons. A further study also used this sample, focusing on T cells of mothers and their children.

Input material: blood. The receptors derive from a boy younger than 18 in good health. Both conserved end residues are part of each CDR3. The D gene is left open where the match is weak. The listing skips clone size in some rows; elsewhere it reads once, few, many or a size class.

>NA|TRBV29-1|TRBJ2-7|few
TGCAGCGTACGGGGGCGCCTGGGGAGGGCCGAGCAGTACTTC
CSVRGRLGRAEQYF
>NA|TRBV7-9|TRBJ2-1|NA
TGTGCCAGCAGCTTAGTCTTAGGCCACGAGCAGTTCTTC
CASSLVLGHEQFF
>NA|TRBV24-1|TRBJ1-5|NA
TGTGCCACCAGTGGCGATTTTAGCAATCAGCCCCAGCATTTT
CATSGDFSNQPQHF
>NA|TRBV29-1|TRBJ1-1|NA
TGCAGCGTTGAGGAGACAGAGAACACTGAAGCTTTCTTT
CSVEETENTEAFF
>NA|TRBV27|TRBJ1-1|few
TGTGCCAGCAGTTTATTCCGAGGTGAAGCTTTCTTT
CASSLFRGEAFF
>NA|TRBV20-1|TRBJ1-2|few
TGCAGTGCTAGGTATAAGCAGACCGAAACTCTAAACTATGGCTACACCTTC
CSARYKQTETLNYGYTF
>TRBD2|TRBV6-1|TRBJ2-7|NA
TGTGCCAGCAGTGAACAGAGCGGGAGGGGTCTCGAGCAGTACTTC
CASSEQSGRGLEQYF
>TRBD1|TRBV7-2|TRBJ2-1|few
TGTGCCAGCAGCTTAAGCAGGGGGCTACGGGAGCAGTTCTTC
CASSLSRGLREQFF
>TRBD1|TRBV29-1|TRBJ2-5|few
TGCAGTTACACCAAGACAGGGGGCCAAGAGACCCAGTACTTC
CSYTKTGGQETQYF
>TRBD1|TRBV4-1|TRBJ1-2|few
TGCGCCAGCAGCCTGGCCGGGACAGGTTTGTTGAGAGGCTACGGCTACACCTTC
CASSLAGTGLLRGYGYTF
>NA|TRBV12-3/TRBV12-4|TRBJ2-7|few
TGTGCCAGCAGTTTAATCGGGTGGACCTACGAGCAGTACTTC
CASSLIGWTYEQYF
>TRBD2|TRBV7-9|TRBJ2-1|few
TGTGCCAGCAGCCCAGAACTAGCGGGGGGACTCAACAATGAGCAGTTCTTC
CASSPELAGGLNNEQFF
>NA|TRBV18|TRBJ1-2|few
TGTGCCAGCTCACCAGGGTCCTATGGCCACACCTTC
CASSPGSYGHTF
>TRBD2|TRBV20-1|TRBJ2-5|many
TGCAGTGCTAGTCCAGTAGCGGGAGCTATACAAGAGACCCAGTACTTC
CSASPVAGAIQETQYF
>TRBD2|TRBV30|TRBJ2-5|NA
TGTGCCTGGGGTTCGACCAGAACTAGCGGGGGTCAAGAGACCCAGTACTTC
CAWGSTRTSGGQETQYF
>TRBD2|TRBV20-1|TRBJ2-1|few
TGCAGTGCTATCTTGGGGGAGGGCCCCCTTTACAATGAGCAGTTCTTC
CSAILGEGPLYNEQFF
>NA|TRBV29-1|TRBJ1-2|NA
TGCAGCGTTGAAGGTTCGTTAGAAGCAAACTATGGCTACACCTTC
CSVEGSLEANYGYTF
>TRBD1|TRBV28|TRBJ2-5|NA
TGTGCCAGCAGTTCGGGACAGCTCAACCTTTTCCAAGAGACCCAGTACTTC
CASSSGQLNLFQETQYF
>TRBD1|TRBV20-1|TRBJ1-2|few
TGCAGTGCCAACGAGGGGGCCGGGGGCTACACCTTC
CSANEGAGGYTF
>TRBD2|TRBV28|TRBJ2-7|NA
TGTGCCAGCAGTTTAGCGGCTAGCGGGAGGAGCTCCTACGAGCAGTACTTC
CASSLAASGRSSYEQYF
>TRBD2|TRBV4-2|TRBJ2-1|few
TGTGCCAGCAGCCGCCAAGGACTAGCGGGAGACAATGAGCAGTTCTTC
CASSRQGLAGDNEQFF
>NA|TRBV7-6|TRBJ2-1|NA
TGTGCCAGCAGCTGGATCTATACGGGACCAGCGGACAATGAGCAGTTCTTC
CASSWIYTGPADNEQFF
>NA|TRBV3-1|TRBJ2-1|NA
TGTGCCAGCAGCGTGAACCCTGGGAGGCTGAATGAGCAGTTCTTC
CASSVNPGRLNEQFF
>TRBD1|TRBV28|TRBJ1-2|few
TGTGCCAGCACCCTGGGGACAGAGGACTATGGCTACACCTTC
CASTLGTEDYGYTF
>TRBD1|TRBV6-2/TRBV6-3|TRBJ1-5|NA
TGTGCCAGCAGCCCAGGCCGGGACAGTAGCAATCAGCCCCAGCATTTT
CASSPGRDSSNQPQHF
>NA|TRBV28|TRBJ2-1|NA
TGTGCCAGTTTGGACACCGGATCCTACAATGAGCAGTTCTTC
CASLDTGSYNEQFF
>TRBD1|TRBV29-1|TRBJ1-2|NA
TGCAGCGTAGGACAGGGGGCGTTAGTCTATGGCTACACCTTC
CSVGQGALVYGYTF
>NA|TRBV5-4|TRBJ2-1|NA
TGTGCCAGCAGCAAGACTAGTTGGAATGAGCAGTTCTTC
CASSKTSWNEQFF
>NA|TRBV7-9|TRBJ2-7|few
TGTGCCAGCAGCCCTCAGACAGGCTTCCAACGGTACGAGCAGTACTTC
CASSPQTGFQRYEQYF
>NA|TRBV27|TRBJ1-2|few
TGTGCCAGCAGTGCCTGGGAAAACTATGGCTACACCTTC
CASSAWENYGYTF
>NA|TRBV28|TRBJ2-7|NA
TGTGCCAGCGGTACCCGGATCGGGTGGTCCTACGAGCAGTACTTC
CASGTRIGWSYEQYF
>TRBD2|TRBV5-6|TRBJ2-5|NA
TGTGCCAGCAGCACATTGCTTGGGGGGGACCTCCAAGAGACCCAGTACTTC
CASSTLLGGDLQETQYF
>TRBD2|TRBV28|TRBJ2-7|NA
TGTGCCAGCAGAATGGGCGGGGGGGTGTTCGTCGAGCAGTACTTC
CASRMGGGVFVEQYF
>NA|TRBV3-1|TRBJ2-1|few
TGTGTCAGCAGCCAAGATTCCGTTGCGGAGGGCAATGAGCAGTTCTTC
CVSSQDSVAEGNEQFF
>TRBD1|TRBV4-3|TRBJ1-4|few
TGCGCCAGCAGCCAAGAAAGACAGGGACCTAGTGAAAAACTGTTTTTT
CASSQERQGPSEKLFF
>NA|TRBV6-5|TRBJ2-5|NA
TGTGCCAGCAGTTACTTTTCTTCGTCCGGGAATGGGGAGACCCAATACTTC
CASSYFSSSGNGETQYF
>NA|TRBV29-1|TRBJ2-7|NA
TGCAACGTTACAGAGGGTATTTCCTACGAGCAGTACTTC
CNVTEGISYEQYF
>NA|TRBV30|TRBJ2-7|NA
TGTGCCTGGAGCGTACGATTTGGTTACGAGCAGTACTTC
CAWSVRFGYEQYF
>TRBD1|TRBV28|TRBJ2-7|NA
TGTGCCAGCAGCACCGTCGAGGACAGGGTTATCGACGAGCAGTACTTC
CASSTVEDRVIDEQYF
>NA|TRBV7-6|TRBJ2-5|NA
TGTGCCAGCAGCTTAGACCGAACTGAGTTGGGGACCCAGTACTTC
CASSLDRTELGTQYF
>NA|TRBV29-1|TRBJ2-3|NA
TGCAGCGTTGATATTGTAGATACGCAGTATTTT
CSVDIVDTQYF
>NA|TRBV9|TRBJ1-6|few
TGTGCCAGCAGCGTAGGGGGGGGTTCACCCCTCCACTTT
CASSVGGGSPLHF
>NA|TRBV6-2/TRBV6-3|TRBJ2-6|few
TGTGCCTCGGGGCGGATCCCTGGGGCCAACGTCCTGACTTTC
CASGRIPGANVLTF
>NA|TRBV29-1|TRBJ2-7|few
TGCAGCGTTGAAGAACTGGCCCCAGGGGGGTTGGGCGAGCAGTACTTC
CSVEELAPGGLGEQYF
>TRBD1|TRBV4-1|TRBJ2-2|few
TGCGCCAGCAGCCACGTCCACAGGGGGCTGGGCGCCGGGGAGCTGTTTTTT
CASSHVHRGLGAGELFF
>NA|TRBV7-9|TRBJ2-7|NA
TGTGCCAGCAGCTTATTTCATGAGGAGCCCACCTTCGAGCAGTACTTC
CASSLFHEEPTFEQYF
>TRBD1|TRBV24-1|TRBJ2-1|many
TGTGCCACCAGTGACCACCGGGACAGGGGCTACAATGAGCAGTTCTTC
CATSDHRDRGYNEQFF
>TRBD1|TRBV25-1|TRBJ2-3|few
TGTGCCAGCAGGGACAGGGTGACAGATACGCAGTATTTT
CASRDRVTDTQYF
>TRBD1|TRBV3-1|TRBJ2-7|NA
TGTGCCAGCAGCCCGTCGACAGGGGGCTACGAGCAGTACTTC
CASSPSTGGYEQYF
>TRBD2|TRBV6-2/TRBV6-3|TRBJ2-5|NA
TGTGCCAGCAGTTACGGACTAGTGGAGACCCAGTACTTC
CASSYGLVETQYF
>NA|TRBV15|TRBJ2-3|few
TGTGCCACCACCACCGACTCAAACACAGATACGCAGTATTTT
CATTTDSNTDTQYF
>TRBD1|TRBV7-2|TRBJ1-2|few
TGTGCCAGCAGCTTAGCCTCCGGGACAGGGGGCGGATGGAATGGCTACACCTTC
CASSLASGTGGGWNGYTF
>NA|TRBV7-3|TRBJ2-5|few
TGTGCCAGCAGCTTAGGAATCCTGGGGGCTCTCCAAGAGACCCAGTACTTC
CASSLGILGALQETQYF
>TRBD2|TRBV7-2|TRBJ2-4|few
TGTGCCAGCAGCGTAGGACTAGATCTGGCCATTCAGTACTTC
CASSVGLDLAIQYF
>NA|TRBV7-2|TRBJ1-5|NA
TGTGCCAGCAGCTTCGGGACGGGGGGCAATCAGCCCCAGCATTTT
CASSFGTGGNQPQHF